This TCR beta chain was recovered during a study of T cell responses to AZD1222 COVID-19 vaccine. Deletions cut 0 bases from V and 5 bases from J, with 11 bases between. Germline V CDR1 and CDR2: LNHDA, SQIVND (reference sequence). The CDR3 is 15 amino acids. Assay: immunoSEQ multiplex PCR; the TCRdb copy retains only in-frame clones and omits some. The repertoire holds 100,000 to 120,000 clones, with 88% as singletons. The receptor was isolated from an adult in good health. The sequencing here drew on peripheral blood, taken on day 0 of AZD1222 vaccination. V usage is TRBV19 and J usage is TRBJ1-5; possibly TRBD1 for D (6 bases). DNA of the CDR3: TGTGCCAGTAGTATAGAGCGGCAGGGGTATCAGCCCCAGCATTTT. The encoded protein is CASSIERQGYQPQHF. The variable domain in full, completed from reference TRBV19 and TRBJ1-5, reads DGGITQSPKYLFRKEGQNVTLSCEQNLNHDAMYWYRQDPGQGLRLIYYSQIVNDFQKGDIAEGYSVSREKKESFPLTVTSAQKNPTAFYLCASSIERQGYQPQHFGDGTRLSIL.